This T cell receptor (beta chain) came from a study of tumor and adjacent non-tumor tissue in lung cancer. Across the study: Patients were aged roughly 30 to 76, 9 to 10 men and about 5 women, stage I to III. Samples averaged around 3.9 million productive TCRbeta reads each.

No cell sorting was done before RNA was extracted from the tissue. Study observations and caveats: Tumor TCR diversity, when higher, was linked to shorter survival. TCR diversity was significantly greater in tumor than normal lung tissue.

The CDR3 contains 17 residues. The germline V gene has CDR1 SQVTM and CDR2 ANQGSEA. With respect to this clonotype: Its antigen is as yet unknown. A read error may account for a junction end that differs from germline.

A modified ARM-PCR protocol with three rounds of nested PCR amplified TCRbeta. TCRdb reanalysed the multiplex PCR reads using MiXCR and keeps one entry per CDR3 protein. The top ten clones hold 20% to 25% of a sample with fewer than 120,000 distinct CDR3 sequences, 84% of them seen once. The chain uses TRBV29-1 and TRBJ2-3, with TRBD2 matching over 7 bases. The TCR sequence derives from a man in his sixties or seventies with non-small cell lung cancer. Sample: lung tumor tissue. The CDR3 here is CILEVYLTSGNTVTQYF. CDR3 DNA: TGCATCCTTGAAGTTTACCTGACCAGCGGGAACACAGTTACGCAGTATTTT.